A selection of T cell receptor beta chains follows, all from one sample in a study of control samples from healthy donors and cancer patients. Clones were read by immunoSEQ multiplex PCR, and TCRdb kept only the in-frame ones, dropping some. The sample has around 140,000 clones, 91% seen once. The material sequenced was blood. The receptors shown here come from a man aged 25 to 45 in good health. The CDR3 runs from the conserved cysteine through the conserved F or W. The D gene is left open where the match is weak. Not all rows give a size; the values are once, few, many and, for expanded clones, a class.

V gene: TRBV13
clone size: -
D gene: -
J gene: TRBJ1-6
CDR3 protein: CASSLGFRQGNSPLHF
CDR3 DNA: TGTGCCAGCAGCTTAGGTTTTCGGCAGGGGAATTCACCCCTCCACTTT

V gene: TRBV3-1/TRBV3-2
clone size: -
D gene: -
J gene: TRBJ1-6
CDR3 protein: CASSQGANSPLHF
CDR3 DNA: TGTGCCAGCAGCCAGGGGGCTAATTCACCCCTCCACTTT

V gene: TRBV7-9
clone size: -
D gene: -
J gene: TRBJ1-1
CDR3 protein: CASSLVRGGEAFF
CDR3 DNA: TGTGCCAGCAGCTTAGTCAGGGGAGGTGAAGCTTTCTTT

V gene: TRBV2
clone size: -
D gene: -
J gene: TRBJ1-4
CDR3 protein: CASSSNGGGTNEKLFF
CDR3 DNA: TGTGCCAGCAGTTCGAATGGGGGGGGCACTAATGAAAAACTGTTTTTT

V gene: TRBV5-5
clone size: -
D gene: TRBD1
J gene: TRBJ1-1
CDR3 protein: CASSRDRVGAEAFF
CDR3 DNA: TGTGCCAGCAGCCGCGACAGGGTCGGGGCTGAAGCTTTCTTT

V gene: TRBV5-1
clone size: once
D gene: TRBD1
J gene: TRBJ1-4
CDR3 protein: CASSLAGGKTNEKLFF
CDR3 DNA: TGCGCCAGCAGCTTGGCAGGGGGAAAAACTAATGAAAAACTGTTTTTT

V gene: TRBV7-2
clone size: -
D gene: -
J gene: TRBJ1-2
CDR3 protein: CASSLAGNDRFNGYTF
CDR3 DNA: TGTGCCAGCAGCTTAGCGGGGAACGACAGGTTTAATGGCTACACCTTC

V gene: TRBV19
clone size: -
D gene: -
J gene: TRBJ1-5
CDR3 protein: CASSIGYRDQPQHF
CDR3 DNA: TGTGCCAGTAGTATTGGGTACAGGGACCAGCCCCAGCATTTT

V gene: TRBV27
clone size: -
D gene: -
J gene: TRBJ2-7
CDR3 protein: CASSLSISGGRYEQYF
CDR3 DNA: TGTGCCAGCAGTTTATCGATCTCCGGGGGAAGGTACGAGCAGTACTTC

V gene: TRBV20-1
clone size: -
D gene: TRBD1
J gene: TRBJ1-5
CDR3 protein: CSASKTGGVGNQPQHF
CDR3 DNA: TGCAGTGCGAGTAAAACAGGGGGCGTCGGAAATCAGCCCCAGCATTTT

V gene: TRBV6-5
clone size: -
D gene: TRBD1
J gene: TRBJ1-1
CDR3 protein: CASSYSNRGDEAFF
CDR3 DNA: TGTGCCAGCAGTTACTCGAACAGGGGCGATGAAGCTTTCTTT

V gene: TRBV4-1
clone size: -
D gene: TRBD1
J gene: TRBJ1-2
CDR3 protein: CASSHETGGYGYTF
CDR3 DNA: TGCGCCAGCAGCCATGAAACAGGGGGCTATGGCTACACCTTC

V gene: TRBV6-1
clone size: once
D gene: -
J gene: TRBJ1-5
CDR3 protein: CASSEGAGGNQPQHF
CDR3 DNA: TGTGCCAGCAGTGAAGGAGCTGGGGGCAATCAGCCCCAGCATTTT

V gene: TRBV15
clone size: -
D gene: TRBD2
J gene: TRBJ2-7
CDR3 protein: CATSRDTRLTGGTYEQYF
CDR3 DNA: TGTGCCACCAGCAGAGATACTAGGCTAACGGGGGGTACCTACGAGCAGTACTTC

V gene: TRBV4-1
clone size: -
D gene: -
J gene: TRBJ1-2
CDR3 protein: CASSQQGMDYGYTF
CDR3 DNA: TGCGCCAGCAGCCAACAGGGTATGGACTATGGCTACACCTTC

V gene: TRBV19
clone size: -
D gene: -
J gene: TRBJ2-2
CDR3 protein: CASSISAWSGWNTEELFF
CDR3 DNA: TGTGCCAGTAGTATATCCGCTTGGTCAGGGTGGAACACCGAGGAGCTGTTTTTT

V gene: TRBV4-2
clone size: -
D gene: -
J gene: TRBJ2-3
CDR3 protein: CASSQGLVADTQYF
CDR3 DNA: TGTGCCAGCAGCCAAGGCCTAGTAGCAGATACGCAGTATTTT

V gene: TRBV7-8
clone size: -
D gene: -
J gene: TRBJ1-3
CDR3 protein: CASSEGLRNTIYF
CDR3 DNA: TGTGCCAGCAGCGAGGGCCTTCGAAACACCATATATTTT

V gene: TRBV10-3
clone size: once
D gene: -
J gene: TRBJ2-6
CDR3 protein: CAISESWSSGANVLTF
CDR3 DNA: TGTGCCATCAGTGAGTCATGGAGCAGTGGGGCCAACGTCCTGACTTTC

V gene: TRBV19
clone size: -
D gene: -
J gene: TRBJ1-3
CDR3 protein: CASSILAGEIGNTIYF
CDR3 DNA: TGTGCCAGTAGTATTCTGGCAGGGGAAATCGGAAACACCATATATTTT

V gene: TRBV11-3
clone size: once
D gene: TRBD1
J gene: TRBJ2-1
CDR3 protein: CASSPPTGGKSYNEQFF
CDR3 DNA: TGTGCCAGCAGCCCTCCCACAGGGGGAAAAAGCTACAATGAGCAGTTCTTC

V gene: TRBV29-1
clone size: -
D gene: -
J gene: TRBJ2-2
CDR3 protein: CSGARDGLNTGELFF
CDR3 DNA: TGCAGCGGTGCCCGGGACGGACTAAACACCGGGGAGCTGTTTTTT

V gene: TRBV5-5
clone size: -
D gene: TRBD1
J gene: TRBJ1-5
CDR3 protein: CASSRTGQGLIQPQHF
CDR3 DNA: TGTGCCAGCAGCCGAACGGGACAGGGACTAATTCAGCCCCAGCATTTT

V gene: TRBV7-6
clone size: -
D gene: -
J gene: TRBJ2-5
CDR3 protein: CASSSSPWDTARETQYF
CDR3 DNA: TGTGCCAGCAGCTCTTCACCTTGGGACACAGCCCGGGAGACCCAGTACTTC

V gene: TRBV6-1
clone size: -
D gene: TRBD1
J gene: TRBJ1-1
CDR3 protein: CASSEGGGQPAPEAFF
CDR3 DNA: TGTGCCAGCAGTGAAGGGGGGGGACAGCCTGCTCCTGAAGCTTTCTTT

V gene: TRBV4-1
clone size: many
D gene: -
J gene: TRBJ2-7
CDR3 protein: CASSQEWTVSYEQYF
CDR3 DNA: TGCGCCAGCAGCCAAGAGTGGACAGTCTCCTACGAGCAGTACTTC

V gene: TRBV9
clone size: -
D gene: -
J gene: TRBJ2-7
CDR3 protein: CASSPASTSYEQYF
CDR3 DNA: TGTGCCAGCAGCCCAGCGAGTACCTCCTACGAGCAGTACTTC

V gene: TRBV19
clone size: -
D gene: -
J gene: TRBJ1-4
CDR3 protein: CASSVWRNEKLFF
CDR3 DNA: TGTGCCAGTAGTGTATGGAGGAATGAAAAACTGTTTTTT

V gene: TRBV5-1
clone size: -
D gene: -
J gene: TRBJ1-5
CDR3 protein: CASSLAGGGQPQHF
CDR3 DNA: TGCGCCAGCAGCTTGGCCGGGGGAGGTCAGCCCCAGCATTTT

V gene: TRBV14
clone size: -
D gene: -
J gene: TRBJ2-1
CDR3 protein: CASSQVQGLEQFF
CDR3 DNA: TGTGCCAGCAGCCAAGTCCAGGGTTTGGAGCAGTTCTTC

V gene: TRBV7-9
clone size: -
D gene: TRBD2
J gene: TRBJ2-3
CDR3 protein: CASSYSGGTDTQYF
CDR3 DNA: TGTGCCAGCAGCTATAGCGGGGGGACAGATACGCAGTATTTT

V gene: TRBV28
clone size: -
D gene: -
J gene: TRBJ1-2
CDR3 protein: CASSLLSGPSFASGYTF
CDR3 DNA: TGTGCCAGCAGTTTATTGTCAGGGCCTTCTTTTGCTAGTGGCTACACCTTC

V gene: TRBV28
clone size: -
D gene: TRBD1
J gene: TRBJ1-2
CDR3 protein: CASSMPGQGNYGYTF
CDR3 DNA: TGTGCCAGCAGCATGCCGGGACAGGGGAACTATGGCTACACCTTC

V gene: TRBV27
clone size: -
D gene: -
J gene: TRBJ2-1
CDR3 protein: CASRDPPNNEQFF
CDR3 DNA: TGTGCCAGCAGGGACCCACCGAACAATGAGCAGTTCTTC

V gene: TRBV5-5
clone size: -
D gene: -
J gene: TRBJ2-3
CDR3 protein: CASSLGLSTDTQYF
CDR3 DNA: TGTGCCAGCAGCTTGGGCCTTTCCACAGATACGCAGTATTTT

V gene: TRBV19
clone size: -
D gene: TRBD2
J gene: TRBJ2-3
CDR3 protein: CAIGTSGGAGDTQYF
CDR3 DNA: TGTGCCATTGGGACTAGCGGGGGGGCCGGAGATACGCAGTATTTT

V gene: TRBV28
clone size: -
D gene: -
J gene: TRBJ2-7
CDR3 protein: CASSTGLNYEQYF
CDR3 DNA: TGTGCCAGCAGTACGGGACTTAACTACGAGCAGTACTTC

V gene: TRBV5-1
clone size: -
D gene: TRBD1
J gene: TRBJ1-5
CDR3 protein: CASSCPGQGFRQPQHF
CDR3 DNA: TGCGCCAGCAGCTGCCCGGGACAGGGGTTTCGGCAGCCCCAGCATTTT

V gene: TRBV19
clone size: -
D gene: -
J gene: TRBJ1-1
CDR3 protein: CASMRHPNTEAFF
CDR3 DNA: TGTGCCAGTATGAGACACCCGAACACTGAAGCTTTCTTT

V gene: TRBV14
clone size: once
D gene: -
J gene: TRBJ1-1
CDR3 protein: CASSPRGGGNTEAFF
CDR3 DNA: TGTGCCAGCAGCCCCAGAGGCGGAGGGAACACTGAAGCTTTCTTT

V gene: TRBV15
clone size: few
D gene: -
J gene: TRBJ1-6
CDR3 protein: CATSRDSRGSPLHF
CDR3 DNA: TGTGCCACCAGCAGAGATTCGAGGGGATCACCCCTCCACTTT

V gene: TRBV14
clone size: -
D gene: -
J gene: TRBJ2-4
CDR3 protein: CASSQARGKIAKNIQYF
CDR3 DNA: TGTGCCAGCAGCCAAGCCCGGGGCAAAATAGCCAAAAACATTCAGTACTTC

V gene: TRBV5-6
clone size: -
D gene: -
J gene: TRBJ2-3
CDR3 protein: CASSLSDTQYF
CDR3 DNA: TGTGCCAGCAGCTTATCAGATACGCAGTATTTT

V gene: TRBV7-3
clone size: -
D gene: -
J gene: TRBJ1-1
CDR3 protein: CASSLTRDEAFF
CDR3 DNA: TGTGCCAGCAGCTTAACCAGGGATGAAGCTTTCTTT

V gene: TRBV7-9
clone size: -
D gene: -
J gene: TRBJ1-2
CDR3 protein: CASSLTQTGGGYTF
CDR3 DNA: TGTGCCAGCAGCTTAACACAGACCGGCGGCGGCTACACCTTC

V gene: TRBV6-5
clone size: -
D gene: TRBD1
J gene: TRBJ1-1
CDR3 protein: CASAHRGHTEAFF
CDR3 DNA: TGTGCCAGCGCTCACAGGGGACACACTGAAGCTTTCTTT

V gene: TRBV6-5
clone size: -
D gene: -
J gene: TRBJ2-3
CDR3 protein: CASDFTDTQYF
CDR3 DNA: TGTGCCAGCGACTTCACAGATACGCAGTATTTT

V gene: TRBV3-1/TRBV3-2
clone size: -
D gene: TRBD2
J gene: TRBJ2-2
CDR3 protein: CASSQVSGGPRTGELFF
CDR3 DNA: TGTGCCAGCAGCCAAGTTAGCGGGGGCCCGAGGACCGGGGAGCTGTTTTTT

V gene: TRBV15
clone size: -
D gene: TRBD1
J gene: TRBJ1-2
CDR3 protein: CATSREYRGDYGYTF
CDR3 DNA: TGTGCCACCAGCAGAGAGTACAGGGGAGACTATGGCTACACCTTC

V gene: TRBV9
clone size: -
D gene: -
J gene: TRBJ2-3
CDR3 protein: CASSAVGSTDTQYF
CDR3 DNA: TGTGCCAGCAGCGCGGTAGGGAGCACAGATACGCAGTATTTT

V gene: TRBV27
clone size: -
D gene: TRBD1
J gene: TRBJ1-1
CDR3 protein: CASSLLGQGDTEAFF
CDR3 DNA: TGTGCCAGCAGTTTACTTGGACAGGGCGACACTGAAGCTTTCTTT

V gene: TRBV6-5
clone size: -
D gene: -
J gene: TRBJ2-2
CDR3 protein: CASSYPPRAGGELFF
CDR3 DNA: TGTGCCAGCAGTTACCCCCCCCGGGCTGGGGGGGAGCTGTTTTTT